These 10 T cell receptor beta chains were sequenced from one sample in a study of identifying expanded T cells in peripheral blood. The table came from immunoSEQ multiplex PCR; TCRdb's copy has only in-frame clones and leaves some out. The sample yields under 150,000 clones, 75% to 90% seen once. The source material was blood. The receptors stem from a person between 18 and 75 years old in good health.

V gene TRBV9 combines with J gene TRBJ2-3, with D unclear. Deletions cut 0 bases from V and 1 base from J, with 3 bases between. CDR1 is SGDLS and CDR2 is YYNGEE in the germline V gene. This CDR3 comprises 13 residues. For the CDR3, the DNA is TGTGCCAGCAGCGTAGCTGGCACAGATACGCAGTATTTT. Its translation: CASSVAGTDTQYF. Full variable domain (missing parts from reference TRBV9 and TRBJ2-3): DSGVTQTPKHLITATGQRVTLRCSPRSGDLSVYWYQQSLDQGLQFLIQYYNGEERAKGNILERFSAQQFPDLHSELNLSSLELGDSALYFCASSVAGTDTQYFGPGTRLTVL.

The chain recombines TRBV10-1 with TRBJ2-1; D is uncertain. Trimming stripped 4 bases from V and 12 bases from J, with 16 bases between. Germline V CDR1 and CDR2: WNHNN, SYGVQD (reference sequence). This CDR3 has 13 amino acids. The chain's CDR3 is CASSVITSSGQFF. CDR3 bases: TGCGCCAGCAGTGTCATCACGAGCTCCGGGCAGTTCTTC.

This chain links TRBV6-5 with TRBJ2-1; 8 bases map to TRBD2. CDR3 length: 14 residues. Germline-derived CDR1 and CDR2 are MNHEY and SVGAGI. V shed 5 bases, J shed 7 bases, and the junction held 7 bases outside the gene matches. CDR3 bases: TGTGCCAGCAGTGTTACGGGGGGGCCGAATGAGCAGTTCTTC. Translating it yields CASSVTGGPNEQFF.

The V gene is TRBV15, the J gene TRBJ2-5, with 10 nucleotides matching TRBD1. There are 16 residues in the CDR3. Germline-derived CDR1 and CDR2 are LNHNV and YYDKDF (reference sequence). The trim removed 4 bases at V and 5 bases at J, leaving 10 bases unmatched. In DNA, the CDR3 is TGTGCCACCAGCACGGGGGGACAGGGGCCCCGGGAGACCCAGTACTTC. Its translation: CATSTGGQGPRETQYF.

J is TRBJ2-7 and V is TRBV18; a possible D gene is TRBD2 (5 bases). Germline V gene sequence: CDR1 KGHSH, CDR2 LQKENI. With 3 bases removed from V and 5 bases from J, the gap between germline ends came to 14 bases. There are 14 residues in the CDR3. DNA for the CDR3: TGTGCCAGCTCACCCCAGAGGGCGGAAAACGAGCAGTACTTC. Its translation is CASSPQRAENEQYF.

This clone has only one observation. The V gene is TRBV19, the J gene TRBJ2-7; possible D gene TRBD1, 6 bases. The CDR3 length is 14 residues. Germline V gene data show CDR1 as LNHDA and CDR2 as SQIVND (reference sequence). Deletions cut 5 bases from V and 5 bases from J, with 16 bases between. The CDR3 DNA sequence: TGTGCCAGTAGTTGGGGTACAGGGTCAGACGAGCAGTACTTC. Protein product: CASSWGTGSDEQYF.

This chain joins TRBV30 and TRBJ2-5; tentatively, D is TRBD2 (5 bases). The V end lost 8 bases, the J end lost 4 bases, and 17 bases lay between the germline ends. This CDR3 contains 13 residues. CDR1 and CDR2 (germline): GTSNPN, SVGIG (reference sequence). The CDR3 protein is CARGVSRGETQYF. The CDR3 DNA sequence: TGTGCCCGGGGAGTTTCCAGAGGAGAGACCCAGTACTTC.

The J gene is TRBJ2-1, the V gene TRBV11-2, with TRBD1 matching 10 bases. V was pared by 5 bases and J by 8 bases, with 12 bases of the junction left unmatched. Germline V gene sequence: CDR1 SGHAT, CDR2 FQNNGV. The CDR3 length is 16 residues. The CDR3 nucleotides read TGTGCCAGCAGCCTTAGAGACAGGGGGCTGTTAGATGAGCAGTTCTTC. It encodes CASSLRDRGLLDEQFF.

The chain couples TRBV7-9 to TRBJ2-1; D is unclear. V was trimmed by 5 bases and J by 2 bases, leaving 7 bases between them. CDR3 length: 13 amino acids. Germline loops: CDR1 SEHNR, CDR2 FQNEAQ (reference sequence). CDR3 sequence reads: CASSPMAYNEQFF. CDR3 DNA: TGTGCCAGCAGCCCCATGGCCTACAATGAGCAGTTCTTC.

In DNA form, the CDR3 reads TGTGCCAGCAGCTTGCCAACGGAGCTTCTCTCTGGAAACACCATATATTTT. Amino acids: CASSLPTELLSGNTIYF. The chain employs TRBV5-6 and TRBJ1-3; D unresolved. The CDR3 spans 17 residues. Deletions cut 1 base from V and 0 bases from J, with 14 bases between. CDR1 and CDR2 from the germline V gene are SGHDT and YYEEEE.